This TCR beta chain was recovered during a study of regulatory T cells in long-lasting Graves disease. Notes on the study in general: The persistent group shared 2,741 public clonotypes, more than the 966 shared by new patients. Investigators studied peripheral blood only, not thyroid tissue.

To make TCR beta libraries, researchers used iRepertoire HTBI primers and Arm-PCR of CDR3 regions. TCRdb analysed the multiplex PCR reads with MiXCR anew, one entry per CDR3 protein. The table has roughly 420,000 distinct CDR3 sequences, around 15% seen once. A note on this clonotype: What it binds is not known.

Time point reported: newly diagnosed GD, antithyroid drugs for less than 3 months. The TCR library used RNA extracted from PBMCs. This CDR3 region has 18 residues. Germline loops: CDR1 SGHTA, CDR2 FQGNSA. V was pared by 4 bases and J by 3 bases, with 15 bases of the junction left unmatched. The data were also submitted as part of a second study, on T cells in Graves' hyperthyroidism and ophthalmopathy. Per that paper: Patients aged 18 to 65 had newly diagnosed hyperthyroidism that had lasted under 2 months.

This chain links TRBV7-2 with TRBJ2-3; the match to TRBD1 covers 8 bases. The TCR was taken from a woman aged 25 to 39 with Graves disease. The sequencing used peripheral blood mononuclear cells (PBMCs), collected at new diagnosis, from a patient treated with antithyroid drugs. CDR3 region: CASSSLLPDRDGTDTQYF. The CDR3 nucleotides read TGTGCCAGCAGCTCCTTATTACCGGACAGGGATGGGACAGATACGCAGTATTTT.